This TCR beta chain was retrieved from a study of beta chain features in type 1 diabetes. About the research overall: All samples combined gave roughly 100 million sorted cells for examination.

Investigators reverse transcribed all isolated RNA, so they sequenced expressed TCRB transcripts. TCRdb's copy holds only in-frame clones and misses some; the assay was immunoSEQ multiplex PCR. Found here are 250,000 to 350,000 clones, approximately 10% of them singletons; the top ten hold about 0.014%. Researchers reported sorting CD4+ naive, central memory, regulatory and stem cell-like memory cells via CD45RO/CCR7/CD25/CD127/CD95/CD27. The table lists this clone with a few counts. Different DNA sequences within this sample yield the same CDR3. There are 12 residues in the CDR3. The germline V gene has CDR1 GTSNPN and CDR2 SVGIG (reference sequence). The V end lost 2 bases, the J end lost 4 bases, and 7 bases lay between the germline ends.

This chain uses TRBV30 with TRBJ2-3; tentatively, D is TRBD1 (5 bases). Sequenced material: naive CD4+ T cells from blood. The receptor comes from a young woman in good health. CDR3 region: CAWSPGSDTQYF. Here the CDR3 DNA reads TGTGCCTGGAGTCCAGGGTCAGATACGCAGTATTTT.